This entry describes one TCR beta chain. Its antigen is currently not known. The record has no base qualities; no much larger clone is one base away. This sample was taken from a study of blood T cell repertoires in COVID-19 (TCRdb year 2020). Looking at the study overall: The collaborator samples originated in the United States, Italy and Spain and spanned the acute and convalescent phases of COVID-19. Samples were obtained from the ongoing ImmuneRACE study (first 160 participants) and from 1,254 subjects provided by 6 global collaborators. HLA class I and class II types, where available, came from metadata supplied by the sample provider rather than from assay-based typing. Sample metadata almost always included a de-identified subject ID, COVID-19 status, age in years and sex. The repertoires were released in a freely available public database intended as a resource for research on the immune response to SARS-CoV-2. Subjects who had been exposed to COVID-19, were actively infected with it, or had recovered from it provided the deeply sampled blood TCRbeta repertoires that made up the dataset. The prospective study material was composed of cDNA or gDNA derived from T cells, B-cell-depleted T cells, or PBMCs.

A second Seattle source provided samples from volunteer blood donors who had recovered from COVID-19. Collaborating institutions collected whole blood in K2EDTA tubes following their own protocols. Collaborator samples were shipped for TCRbeta analysis as frozen whole blood, isolated PBMCs, or DNA extracted from either sample type. The CDR3 spans 14 residues, from the cysteine through the phenylalanine. Only the CDR3 portion is preserved as DNA: 42 bases, with reading frame beginning at the first base. CDR1 and CDR2 (SGHDN, FVKESK) derive from the germline V gene. V is pruned by 6 bases and J by 5 bases, leaving 4 bases of the junction without a gene match. TCRbeta CDR3 regions were amplified from genomic DNA by means of the immunoSEQ Assay, a bias-controlled multiplex PCR. On the authors' methods: Within the assay, amplification of reference gene primers was used to estimate how many nucleated cells each sample contained. To quantify the absolute abundance of each unique TCRbeta CDR3 rearrangement, sequence reads were collapsed and filtered. For each sample, productive Simpson clonality was calculated as the square root of Simpson's diversity index over productive rearrangements. What TCRdb holds here is the immuneACCESS table cut down to in-frame rearrangements. Part of the clones is not present; checked against another copy, under half of the missing clones reflect an unresolved V gene, and the others are unexplained. Clone size and V and J calls were adopted from that table, with D and trimming inferred from the DNA. The sample table lists some 250,000 clones, 86% of them with a count of one. The ten largest clones take up just over 3% of the sample.

Here is what the overall study found, with its caveats: The amount of clinical and demographic metadata varied by source and participant and was provided uncurated.

Sample: peripheral blood. This receptor was identified in a young woman who had recovered from COVID-19. This sequence uses TRBV14 and TRBJ2-2, and 9 bases in between align with TRBD1. The DNA reads TGTGCCAGCAGTACAGGGGGCTGGACCGGGGAGCTGTTTTTT. Its protein product is CASSTGGWTGELFF.